This T cell receptor beta chain was captured by sequencing in a study of blood T cell repertoires in COVID-19. Overall study context: COVID-19 samples collected from the United States, Italy and Spain covered acute and convalescent phases. From T cells, B-cell-depleted T cells, or PBMCs came the material, which was cDNA or gDNA.

In the original workflow: From reference gene primer amplification, estimates of nucleated cell counts were derived. Sequencing was performed with immunoSEQ multiplex PCR; in TCRdb, only in-frame clones are kept and a portion is missing. V and J calls and clone size come straight from that table; D and trimming were deduced from the DNA. The table has 200,000 to 300,000 clones, roughly 86% seen once. The CDR3 has 16 amino acids. Germline CDR1 KGHSH, CDR2 LQKENI. With 3 bases clipped from V and 1 base from J, the junction kept 6 bases outside the gene matches. Seattle cases were enrolled at active infection and followed longitudinally.

Sequencing was carried out using peripheral blood. The chain links TRBV18 to TRBJ1-5; 7 nucleotides agree with TRBD1. The receptor comes from a woman aged 55-75 years with COVID-19, enrolled during active disease. The CDR3 is CASSPTTGPSNQPQHF. The CDR3 region has the DNA TGTGCCAGCTCACCGACGACAGGGCCCAGCAATCAGCCCCAGCATTTT.